This TCR beta chain appears in the sequencing data of a study of response to subunit inactivated influenza vaccine. Regarding the study as a whole: New T cells are recruited in small numbers by each seasonal influenza vaccination, according to the authors' suggestion.

CDR1 SGHTA and CDR2 FQGNSA come from the germline V gene. The CDR3 contains 15 residues. V was shortened by 2 bases and J by 0 bases, with 11 bases between the two germline ends. TCRdb re-analysed the RT-PCR reads in MiXCR, keeping a single row per CDR3 protein. The sample contains 800,000 or so distinct CDR3 sequences, 21% of which appear only once. As concerns this clonotype: The antigen remains unidentified.

The TCR was taken from a man aged 45-65 years who received an inactivated influenza vaccine. This sample comprised PBMCs from blood, obtained 4 to 6 days after vaccination. The chain carries TRBV7-2 and TRBJ2-7; no firm D call. In DNA, the CDR3 is TGTGCCAGCAGCTTATCTTTCCTAGGCTCCTACGAGCAGTACTTC. This sequence encodes CASSLSFLGSYEQYF.